One sample yielded the 22 T cell receptor beta chains listed below, sequenced in a study of glioma-infiltrating T cells after dendritic cell vaccination. Generated by immunoSEQ multiplex PCR, the TCRdb table keeps only in-frame clones and is missing some. This sample has some 100,000 clones, with about 83% found just once. Specimen: blood, collected before dendritic cell vaccination. The receptors derive from a human donor with glioblastoma.

The chain employs TRBV27 and TRBJ2-1; 9 nucleotides match TRBD1. Per the germline V gene, CDR1 is MNHEY and CDR2 is SMNVEV (reference sequence). The trim removed 4 bases at V and 0 bases at J, leaving 7 bases unmatched. This CDR3 contains 17 residues. The CDR3 DNA sequence: TGTGCCAGCAGTTCGTCGGGACAGGGAAGCTCCTACAATGAGCAGTTCTTC. Its protein is CASSSSGQGSSYNEQFF.

The rearrangement links TRBV23-1 to TRBJ1-6, with TRBD1 matching over 8 bases. TRBV23-1 is an ORF; its function is uncertain. The length of the CDR3 is 15 residues. The J segment lost 7 bases and the V segment lost 4 bases, leaving 6 bases of the junction unmatched. CDR3 sequence reads: CASSLQGVLNSPLHF. The CDR3 DNA follows: TGCGCCAGCAGTCTACAGGGGGTCCTGAATTCACCCCTCCACTTT.

This rearrangement joins TRBV6-6 to TRBJ1-2; D unresolved. Trimming shortened V by 5 bases and J by 12 bases, and 16 bases separated the two germline ends. The CDR3 loop spans 12 amino acids. Germline CDR1 MNHNY, CDR2 SVGAGI (reference sequence). In DNA form, the CDR3 reads TGTGCCAGCAGTACCCTAGGACGGGGAGACACCTTC. Protein product: CASSTLGRGDTF.

This chain joins TRBV18 and TRBJ2-5, with 12 nucleotides matching TRBD1. Trimming at V came to 4 bases and at J to 2 bases, leaving 5 bases not matched to a gene. The CDR3 is 16 residues long. Per germline, CDR1 KGHSH and CDR2 LQKENI. The CDR3 loop is CASSLPGQGAQETQYF. As DNA, the CDR3 is TGTGCCAGCTCACTCCCGGGACAGGGGGCGCAAGAGACCCAGTACTTC.

V gene TRBV6-5 combines with J gene TRBJ1-2; unclear D gene. This CDR3 comprises 14 residues. V was cut by 7 bases and J by 4 bases, with 16 bases left in between. Germline V gene data show CDR1 as MNHEY and CDR2 as SVGAGI. CDR3 residues: CASTPLGSPYGYTF. In nucleotides, the CDR3 is TGTGCCAGCACTCCTTTGGGGAGTCCCTATGGCTACACCTTC.

The chain carries TRBV2 and TRBJ2-1, with 8 nucleotides matching TRBD1. The CDR3 loop spans 16 amino acids. V gave up 8 bases and J gave up 1 base; unmatched junction bases: 10. Germline CDR1 and CDR2: SNHLY and FYNNEI. Here the CDR3 DNA reads TGTGCCAGCTGGGATACTACAGGGGGTTCCTACAATGAGCAGTTCTTC. This gives the protein CASWDTTGGSYNEQFF. The whole variable domain, remainder taken from reference TRBV2 and TRBJ2-1, is EPEVTQTPSHQVTQMGQEVILRCVPISNHLYFYWYRQILGQKVEFLVSFYNNEISEKSEIFDDQFSVERPDGSNFTLKIRSTKLEDSAMYFCASWDTTGGSYNEQFFGPGTRLTVL.

V usage is TRBV19 and J usage is TRBJ1-3; TRBD1 matches 9 bases. J was trimmed by 2 bases and V by 7 bases; bases with no gene match: 3. CDR1 is LNHDA, CDR2 SQIVND, per germline (reference sequence). The CDR3 has 14 amino acids. CDR3 DNA sequence: TGTGCCAGTACCAACAGGGGGCCTGGAAACACCATATATTTT. It specifies CASTNRGPGNTIYF.

The V call is TRBV9, the J call TRBJ2-2; TRBD1 agrees at 7 bases. Germline loops: CDR1 SGDLS, CDR2 YYNGEE. The CDR3 sequence is 16 residues long. The V segment lost 3 bases and the J segment 4 bases; nucleotides outside the gene matches: 9. DNA of the CDR3: TGTGCCAGCAGCGGACAGGGCTCATTGAGCACCGGGGAGCTGTTTTTT. The encoded protein is CASSGQGSLSTGELFF.

The chain combines TRBV2 with TRBJ2-7; 10 bases are a match to TRBD1. Trimming at V came to 7 bases and at J to 5 bases, leaving 5 bases not matched to a gene. Germline lookup yields CDR1 SNHLY and CDR2 FYNNEI. CDR3 length: 13 amino acids. DNA of the CDR3: TGTGCCAGCACGGGACAGGGGAGGAACGAGCAGTACTTC. Translation: CASTGQGRNEQYF.

V and J are TRBV4-1 and TRBJ1-4, with no clear D. Trimming cost V 4 bases and J 6 bases, with 15 bases left between them. CDR3 length equals 15 residues. CDR1 is MGHRA, CDR2 YSYEKL, per germline. The CDR3 loop reads CASSPSEKGDEKLFF. CDR3 nucleotide sequence: TGCGCCAGCAGCCCATCGGAAAAGGGAGATGAAAAACTGTTTTTT.

The chain couples TRBV5-1 to TRBJ2-7, with D unclear. The CDR3 has 13 residues. CDR1 and CDR2 from the germline V gene are SGHRS and YFSETQ. Trimming took 4 bases from V and 2 from J, leaving 10 bases between them. The CDR3 is CASSLQETYEQYF. Here the CDR3 DNA reads TGCGCCAGCAGCCTTCAGGAAACCTACGAGCAGTACTTC. The whole variable domain, filled in from reference TRBV5-1 and TRBJ2-7, reads KAGVTQTPRYLIKTRGQQVTLSCSPISGHRSVSWYQQTPGQGLQFLFEYFSETQRNKGNFPGRFSGRQFSNSRSEMNVSTLELGDSALYLCASSLQETYEQYFGPGTRLTVT.

The rearrangement uses TRBV2 and TRBJ2-7; 7 bases map to TRBD2. J was trimmed by 4 bases and V by 2 bases; bases with no gene match: 11. Germline loops: CDR1 SNHLY, CDR2 FYNNEI. The CDR3 has 16 amino acids. The CDR3 protein is CASSETTLGRAYEQYF. The CDR3 coding sequence is TGTGCCAGCAGTGAAACCACTCTTGGGAGGGCTTACGAGCAGTACTTC.

V gene TRBV5-6 combines with J gene TRBJ2-7, with 11 bases identical to TRBD2. CDR3 size: 16 residues. The germline V gene has CDR1 SGHDT and CDR2 YYEEEE. Unmatched junction bases numbered 4, after V lost 0 bases and J lost 2 bases. The CDR3 nucleotides are TGTGCCAGCAGCTTGGGACTAGCGGGGAAGACCTACGAGCAGTACTTC. This gives the protein CASSLGLAGKTYEQYF.

This rearrangement joins TRBV5-4 to TRBJ2-7; a possible D gene is TRBD2 (6 bases). The CDR3 is 15 residues long. With 4 bases removed from V and 2 bases from J, the gap between germline ends came to 16 bases. Germline CDR1 reads SGHNT; CDR2 reads YYREEE (reference sequence). CDR3 in amino acids: CASSPEGSLTYEQYF. CDR3 coding DNA: TGTGCCAGCAGCCCGGAGGGTAGTTTGACCTACGAGCAGTACTTC.

The chain links TRBV11-2 to TRBJ1-3; D is possibly TRBD1 (6 bases). The CDR3 totals 17 residues. The ends were cut back, 4 bases at V and 0 bases at J, with 16 bases in the middle. The germline CDR1 and CDR2 sequences are SGHAT and FQNNGV. Written as DNA, the CDR3 is TGTGCCAGCAGCTGGGGGCTGGGGGGGAGCTCTGGAAACACCATATATTTT. Protein: CASSWGLGGSSGNTIYF.

The table lists this clone with a few counts. The chain joins TRBV10-3 to TRBJ2-1, with a possible D match to TRBD2 (6 bases). CDR3 length: 15 residues. CDR1 is ENHRY and CDR2 is SYGVKD in the germline V gene. Trimming took off 3 bases at V and 0 bases at J, with 9 bases between the two ends. Here the CDR3 reads CAISDRRDSYNEQFF. DNA of the CDR3: TGTGCCATCAGTGATCGGCGGGACTCCTACAATGAGCAGTTCTTC.

The chain employs TRBV9 and TRBJ2-7, with a possible D match to TRBD1 (5 bases). This CDR3 region has 14 residues. With 2 bases removed from V and 5 bases from J, the gap between germline ends came to 14 bases. The germline CDR1 and CDR2 sequences are SGDLS and YYNGEE. Written as DNA, the CDR3 is TGTGCCAGCAGCGTGGGGCTGGATGCAAACGAGCAGTACTTC. As protein: CASSVGLDANEQYF.

This clone was detected only a few times. Written as DNA, the CDR3 is TGTGCCAGCAGGTTAGCGGGACTAGCCTCCGAGCAGTACTTC. Its translation: CASRLAGLASEQYF. The chain has TRBV6-6 and TRBJ2-7, with 9 bases lining up with TRBD2. Germline-derived CDR1 and CDR2 are MNHNY and SVGAGI (reference sequence). This CDR3 has 14 amino acids. The ends lost 6 bases at V and 6 bases at J; junction bases unmatched: 9.

This chain uses TRBV5-1 with TRBJ1-1; D not certain. With 0 bases removed from V and 0 bases from J, the gap between germline ends came to 12 bases. The CDR3 spans 16 residues. CDR1 and CDR2 from the germline V gene are SGHRS and YFSETQ. CDR3 sequence: CASSLGEGLMNTEAFF. DNA for the CDR3: TGCGCCAGCAGCTTGGGCGAGGGTCTCATGAACACTGAAGCTTTCTTT.

The rearrangement links TRBV11-2 to TRBJ2-5, with D uncertain. The DNA end is more similar to TRBJ2-7, so the J call may be wrong. There are 13 residues in the CDR3. CDR1 is SGHAT and CDR2 is FQNNGV in the germline V gene. CDR3 nucleotide sequence: TGTGCCAGCAGCTTTGGGCAGACCTACGAGCAGTACTTC. This translates into CASSFGQTYEQYF.

This rearrangement joins TRBV5-1 to TRBJ1-1, with D possibly TRBD1 on 6 matching bases. Per germline, CDR1 SGHRS and CDR2 YFSETQ. V was trimmed by 4 bases and J by 1 base, leaving 8 bases between them. The CDR3 is 13 amino acids. The CDR3: CASSRTANTEAFF. The CDR3 nucleotides read TGCGCCAGCAGCCGGACAGCGAACACTGAAGCTTTCTTT.

The gene calls are TRBV9 and TRBJ1-1, with no clear D. Germline lookup yields CDR1 SGDLS and CDR2 YYNGEE. V gave up 0 bases and J gave up 3 bases, with 9 bases separating them. CDR3 length: 14 amino acids. CDR3 nucleotide sequence: TGTGCCAGCAGCGTAGGAATAGTAGACACTGAAGCTTTCTTT. It is translated as CASSVGIVDTEAFF.